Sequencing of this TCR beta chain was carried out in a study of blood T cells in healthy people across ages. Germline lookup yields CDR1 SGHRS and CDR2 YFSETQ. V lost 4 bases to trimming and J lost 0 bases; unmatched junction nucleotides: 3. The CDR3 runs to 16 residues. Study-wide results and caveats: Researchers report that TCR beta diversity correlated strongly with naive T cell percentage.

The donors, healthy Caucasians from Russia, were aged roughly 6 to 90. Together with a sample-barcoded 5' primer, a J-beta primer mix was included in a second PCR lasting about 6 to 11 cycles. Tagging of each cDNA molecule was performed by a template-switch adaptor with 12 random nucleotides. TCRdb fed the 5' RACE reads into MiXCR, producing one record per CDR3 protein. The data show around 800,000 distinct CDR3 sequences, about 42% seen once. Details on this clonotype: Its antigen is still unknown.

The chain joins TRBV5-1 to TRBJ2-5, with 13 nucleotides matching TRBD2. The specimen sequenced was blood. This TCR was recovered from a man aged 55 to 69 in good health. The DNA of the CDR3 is TGCGCCAGCAGCCCGGGACTAGCGGGGAACCAAGAGACCCAGTACTTC. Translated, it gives CASSPGLAGNQETQYF.